This TCR beta chain was observed in a study of CD4 T cells in relation to SARS-CoV-2 and coronaviruses. Assay: immunoSEQ multiplex PCR; the TCRdb copy retains only in-frame clones and omits some. There are 16,000 or so clones in the sample; about 84% occur only once, and roughly 39% lies in the top ten. In the case of this clone: Its target is not known.

Unexposed donor CD4+ T cells date from about 2011-2018, before the COVID-19 pandemic. Isolation of CD4+ T cells took place after approximately eleven days in culture. Cultures held some 1.8 million PBMCs per well with about 10 IU/ml IL-2. The CDR3 length is 14 residues. The V gene's germline CDR1 is SGHRS and CDR2 YFSETQ. Trimming took 4 bases from V and 8 from J; bases not matched to a gene: 10. The receptor was derived from a human donor in good health. The V and J genes are TRBV5-1 and TRBJ1-2; 8 nucleotides align to TRBD1. Sequenced: CD4+ T cells from PBMCs, cultured in vitro. The DNA of the CDR3 is TGCGCCAGCAGCACGAGGGACAGGCTCGAGGGCTACACCTTC. Translating gives CASSTRDRLEGYTF.